This T cell receptor (beta chain) appears in the sequencing data of a study of Ad26.COV2.S vaccination and SARS-CoV-2 variants. Study-wide findings and caveats: Vaccinees displayed broader spike-specific TCR repertoires than placebo recipients.

This sample's treatment: roughly 20 received Ad26.COV2.S at low or high dose, single or two shots; several received placebo; per-sample allocation not given. Sampling happened 63 days after the first vaccine or placebo injection. Germline assignment: CDR1 KGHDR and CDR2 SFDVKD. Trimming at V came to 5 bases and at J to 5 bases, leaving 5 bases not matched to a gene. The CDR3 sequence is 14 residues long. Here immunoSEQ multiplex PCR was the method, and the copy in TCRdb shows in-frame clones only, minus some. The profile covers a few hundred thousand clones, with more than 75% appearing a single time and approximately 4% taken by the ten largest. This clone was seen only once. Its antigen is not identified.

The V and J genes are TRBV24-1 and TRBJ2-3; 8 bases align to TRBD2. The receptor was derived from a person aged 18 to 65 who received the Ad26.COV2.S COVID-19 vaccine or a placebo. The sample was peripheral blood, taken in a trial of Ad26.COV2.S vaccine versus placebo. The CDR3 is CATSAGGGVDTQYF. As DNA, the CDR3 is TGTGCCACCAGTGCGGGGGGGGGTGTAGATACGCAGTATTTT.